This TCR beta chain was documented in a study of CD8 T cells in Susac syndrome (dated 2019 in TCRdb). Notes on the research overall: Whether CD8+ T cell activation and differentiation in Susac syndrome was antigen driven was tested using repertoire sequencing. The investigation overall reported the following: The number of individuals in the TCR sequencing and HLA analysis was recognized as being relatively small.

Peripheral blood CD8+ and CD4+ T cells from healthy donors, Susac syndrome patients and multiple sclerosis patients were profiled using high-throughput TCR beta sequencing. The healthy donors served as controls matched for age and sex. CD8+ TEMRA cells were enriched by FACS, while bulk CD8+ and CD4+ T cells were purified by magnetic negative isolation. Blood was drawn into EDTA tubes, processed within 24 hours, and PBMCs were isolated by density gradient centrifugation. PBMCs intended for TCR sequencing were cryopreserved in liquid nitrogen and thawed later in a water bath at 37 degrees C. A purity of at least 90% was achieved for sorted or isolated CD4+, CD8+ and CD8+ TEMRA cells. Including the terminal cysteine and phenylalanine, the CDR3 comprises 13 residues. Here the CDR3 DNA is all that survives: 39 bases in frame from base 1. V sheds 2 bases and J sheds 11 bases, leaving 15 bases between their ends. The CDR1 and CDR2 encoded by the germline V gene are SNHLY and FYNNEI.

RNA was extracted with the RNeasy kit and 0.5 to 1 ug was reverse transcribed using random hexamers. The immunoSEQ multiplex PCR assay, covering 54 Vbeta and 13 Jbeta segments, was used to amplify TCR beta CDR3 regions. PCR amplification bias was corrected by using a synthetic template baseline for primer optimization and computational correction. Regarding the original processing steps: Reads were annotated to V, D and J genes per IMGT and analyzed with immunoSEQ Analyzer, keeping only productive sequences. Clonality was computed as one minus Shannon entropy normalized by log2 of the number of productive unique sequences. Public and private clones were assessed among the 100 most prevalent clones of each patient and control. Susac-specific clones were defined as absent from healthy and MS cohorts, roughly 1,100 published viral clones and other ImmuneACCESS disease sequences. The public reads were reprocessed in TCRdb via fastp at Q25 and MiXCR, keeping in-frame beta chains. Rows with one shared CDR3 protein collapse into an entry with the most common genes and DNA. For this entry, the V and J calls and clone size follow TCRdb and not the study's own pipeline. Recorded for this sample are approximately 130,000 distinct CDR3 sequences; roughly 92% of them occurred a single time. The ten largest account for roughly 0.098% of the sample.

Worth noting for this clonotype: No cognate antigen has been identified for it. Per-base quality was not reported, and no clone a single base away is much larger than it.

Sequencing used CD4+ T cells from PBMCs. The TCR sequence derives from a human donor in good health. The V and J segments used are TRBV2 and TRBJ1-1; 6 matching bases give a weak D call of TRBD1. The CDR3 sequence is CASSEIGGHAAFF. The bases are TGTGCCAGCAGTGAAATTGGGGGGCATGCGGCTTTCTTT.